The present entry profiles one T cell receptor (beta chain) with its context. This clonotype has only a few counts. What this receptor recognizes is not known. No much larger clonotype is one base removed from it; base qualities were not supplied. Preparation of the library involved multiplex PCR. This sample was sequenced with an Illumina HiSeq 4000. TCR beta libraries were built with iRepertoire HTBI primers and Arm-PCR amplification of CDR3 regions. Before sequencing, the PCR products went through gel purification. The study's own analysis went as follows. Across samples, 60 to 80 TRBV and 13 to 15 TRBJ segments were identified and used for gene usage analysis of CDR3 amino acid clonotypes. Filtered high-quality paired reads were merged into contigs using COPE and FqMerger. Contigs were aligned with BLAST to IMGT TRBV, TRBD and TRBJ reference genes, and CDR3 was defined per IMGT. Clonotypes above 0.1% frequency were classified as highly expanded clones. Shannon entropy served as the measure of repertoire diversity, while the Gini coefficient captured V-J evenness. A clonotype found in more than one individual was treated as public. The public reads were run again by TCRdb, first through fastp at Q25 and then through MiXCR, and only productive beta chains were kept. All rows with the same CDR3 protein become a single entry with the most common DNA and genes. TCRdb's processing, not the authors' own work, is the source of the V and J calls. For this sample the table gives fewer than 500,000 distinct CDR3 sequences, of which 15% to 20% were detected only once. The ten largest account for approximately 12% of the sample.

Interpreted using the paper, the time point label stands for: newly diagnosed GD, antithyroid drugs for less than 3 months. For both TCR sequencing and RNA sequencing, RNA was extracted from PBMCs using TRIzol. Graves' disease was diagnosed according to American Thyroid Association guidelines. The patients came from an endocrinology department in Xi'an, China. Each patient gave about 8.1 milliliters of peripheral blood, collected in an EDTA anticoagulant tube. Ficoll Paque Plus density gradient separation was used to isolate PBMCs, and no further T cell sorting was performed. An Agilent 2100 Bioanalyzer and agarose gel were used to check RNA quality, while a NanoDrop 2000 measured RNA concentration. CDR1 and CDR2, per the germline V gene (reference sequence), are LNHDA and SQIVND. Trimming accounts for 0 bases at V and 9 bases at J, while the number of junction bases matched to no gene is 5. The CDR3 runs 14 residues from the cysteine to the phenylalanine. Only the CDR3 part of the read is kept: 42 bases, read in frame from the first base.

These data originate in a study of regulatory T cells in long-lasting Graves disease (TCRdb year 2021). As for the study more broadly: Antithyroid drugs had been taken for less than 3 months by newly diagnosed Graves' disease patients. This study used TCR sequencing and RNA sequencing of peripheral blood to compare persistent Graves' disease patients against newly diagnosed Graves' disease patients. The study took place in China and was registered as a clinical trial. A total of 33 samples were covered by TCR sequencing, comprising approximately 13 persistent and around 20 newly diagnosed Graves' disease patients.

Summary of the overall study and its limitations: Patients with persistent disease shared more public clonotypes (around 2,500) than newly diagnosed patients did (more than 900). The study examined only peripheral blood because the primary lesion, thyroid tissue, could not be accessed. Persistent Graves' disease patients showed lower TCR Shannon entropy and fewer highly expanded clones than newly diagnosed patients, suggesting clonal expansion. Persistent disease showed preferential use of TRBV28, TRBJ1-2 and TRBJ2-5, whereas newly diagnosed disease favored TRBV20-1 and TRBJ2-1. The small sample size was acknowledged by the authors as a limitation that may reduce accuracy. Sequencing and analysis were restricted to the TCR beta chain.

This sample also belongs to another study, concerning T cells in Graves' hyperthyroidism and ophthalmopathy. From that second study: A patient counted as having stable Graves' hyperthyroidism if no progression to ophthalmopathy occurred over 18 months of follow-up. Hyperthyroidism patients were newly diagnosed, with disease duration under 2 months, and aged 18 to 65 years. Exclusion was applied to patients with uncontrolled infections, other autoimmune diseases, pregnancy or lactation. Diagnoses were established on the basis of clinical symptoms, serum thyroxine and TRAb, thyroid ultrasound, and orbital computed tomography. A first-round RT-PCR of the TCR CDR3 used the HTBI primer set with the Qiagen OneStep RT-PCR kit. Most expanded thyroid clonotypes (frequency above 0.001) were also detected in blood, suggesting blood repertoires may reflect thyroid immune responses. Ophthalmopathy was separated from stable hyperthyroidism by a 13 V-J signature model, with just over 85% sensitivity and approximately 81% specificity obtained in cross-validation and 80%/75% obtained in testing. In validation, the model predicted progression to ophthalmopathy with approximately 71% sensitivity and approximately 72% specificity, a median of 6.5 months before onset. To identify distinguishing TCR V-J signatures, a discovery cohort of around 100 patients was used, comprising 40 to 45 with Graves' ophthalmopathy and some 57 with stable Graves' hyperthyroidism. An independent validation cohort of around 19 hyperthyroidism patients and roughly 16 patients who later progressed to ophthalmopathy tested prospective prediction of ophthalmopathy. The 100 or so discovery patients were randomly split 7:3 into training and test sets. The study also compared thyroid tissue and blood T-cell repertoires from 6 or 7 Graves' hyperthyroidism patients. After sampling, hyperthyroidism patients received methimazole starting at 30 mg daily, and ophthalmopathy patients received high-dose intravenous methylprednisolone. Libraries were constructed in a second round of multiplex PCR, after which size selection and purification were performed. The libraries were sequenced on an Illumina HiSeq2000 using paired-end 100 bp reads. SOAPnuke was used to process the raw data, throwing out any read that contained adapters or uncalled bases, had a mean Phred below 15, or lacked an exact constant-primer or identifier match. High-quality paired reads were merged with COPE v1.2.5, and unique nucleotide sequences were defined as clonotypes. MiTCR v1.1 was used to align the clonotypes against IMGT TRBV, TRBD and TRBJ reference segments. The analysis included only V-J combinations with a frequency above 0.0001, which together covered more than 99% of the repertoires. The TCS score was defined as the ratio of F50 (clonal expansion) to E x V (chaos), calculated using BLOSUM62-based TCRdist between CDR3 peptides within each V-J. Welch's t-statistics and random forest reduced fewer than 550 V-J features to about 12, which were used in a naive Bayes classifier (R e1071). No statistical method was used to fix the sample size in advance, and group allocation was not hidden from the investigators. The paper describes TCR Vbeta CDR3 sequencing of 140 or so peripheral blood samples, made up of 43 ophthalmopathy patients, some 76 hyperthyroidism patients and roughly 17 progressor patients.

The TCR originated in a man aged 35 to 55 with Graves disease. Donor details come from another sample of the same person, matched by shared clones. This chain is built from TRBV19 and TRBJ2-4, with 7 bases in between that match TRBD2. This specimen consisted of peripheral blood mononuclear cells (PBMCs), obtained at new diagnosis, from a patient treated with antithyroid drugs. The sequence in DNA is TGTGCCAGTAGTATAGATACGGGGGGAGGCATTCAGTACTTC. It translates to CASSIDTGGGIQYF.